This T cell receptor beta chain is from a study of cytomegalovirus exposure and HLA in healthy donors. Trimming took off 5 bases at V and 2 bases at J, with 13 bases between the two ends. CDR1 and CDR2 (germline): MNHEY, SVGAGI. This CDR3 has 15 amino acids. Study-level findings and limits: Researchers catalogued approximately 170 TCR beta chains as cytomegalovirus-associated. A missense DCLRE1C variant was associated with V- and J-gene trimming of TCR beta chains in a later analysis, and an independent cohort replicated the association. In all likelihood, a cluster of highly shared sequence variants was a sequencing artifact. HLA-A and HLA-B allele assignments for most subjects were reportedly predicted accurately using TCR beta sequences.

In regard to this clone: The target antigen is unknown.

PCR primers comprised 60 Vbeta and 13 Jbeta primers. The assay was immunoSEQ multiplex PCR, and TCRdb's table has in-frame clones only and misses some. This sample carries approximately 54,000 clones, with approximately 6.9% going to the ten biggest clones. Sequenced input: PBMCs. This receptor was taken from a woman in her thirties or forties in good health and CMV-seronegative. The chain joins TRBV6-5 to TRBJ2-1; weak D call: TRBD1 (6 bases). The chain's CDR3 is CASSGLRDTYNEQFF. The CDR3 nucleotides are TGTGCCAGCAGTGGCCTTAGGGACACCTACAATGAGCAGTTCTTC.